One sample yielded the 3 T cell receptor beta chains listed below, sequenced in a study of T-cell memory formation after mild COVID-19. TCRdb reprocessed the 5' RACE reads with MiXCR, giving one entry per CDR3 protein. The sample has roughly 480,000 distinct CDR3 sequences; 20% to 30% are singletons. The sample was PBMCs or a T cell subset sorted from them (not recorded which). The receptors were gathered from an adult woman who had mild COVID-19 (a few samples of this study predate the infection). Cell type and time point are not known.

This clonotype was picked up a small number of times. This chain links TRBV7-9 with TRBJ2-5; the D gene could be TRBD1 or TRBD2 (5 bases each). Looked up from germline, CDR1 is SEHNR and CDR2 is FQNEAQ (reference sequence). CDR3 length: 15 amino acids. V was clipped by 0 bases and J by 1 base, with 9 bases between them. The CDR3 nucleotides read TGTGCCAGCAGCTTAGCTATGGGACCCCAAGAGACCCAGTACTTC. Its translation is CASSLAMGPQETQYF.

The chain recombines TRBV29-1 with TRBJ2-2; D gene unclear. The V gene lost 4 bases and the J gene lost 3 bases, with 6 bases spanning the gap. The CDR3 totals 12 residues. The V gene's germline CDR1 is SQVTM and CDR2 ANQGSEA. The CDR3 nucleotides are TGCAGCGTTGGAACGTACACCGGGGAGCTGTTTTTT. Translated, it gives CSVGTYTGELFF.

This clonotype occurred a few times. This chain links TRBV29-1 with TRBJ2-3; the match to TRBD1 covers 7 bases. Germline lookup yields CDR1 SQVTM and CDR2 ANQGSEA. This CDR3 contains 11 residues. CDR3 in amino acids: CLVARGDTQYF. Here the CDR3 DNA reads TGCCTCGTGGCCAGGGGGGATACGCAGTATTTT.